The rows below give T cell receptor beta chains drawn from one sample of a study of T cell changes during pregnancy in multiple sclerosis. Generated by immunoSEQ multiplex PCR, the TCRdb table keeps only in-frame clones and is missing some. Of about 31,000 clones in the sample, around 88% were seen once. Sample: CD4+ T cells from peripheral blood mononuclear cells, taken in the first trimester of pregnancy. The receptors originated from a female donor in good health, enrolled as a control in a pregnancy study. Both conserved end residues are trimmed from each CDR3.

v_gene: TRBV5-4; j_gene: TRBJ1-5; CDR3aa: ASSLTGTGGYQPQH
v_gene: TRBV12-5; j_gene: TRBJ1-1; CDR3aa: ASGLVRSGNTEAF
v_gene: TRBV10-2; j_gene: TRBJ1-2; CDR3aa: ASDNRGNYGYT
v_gene: TRBV20-1; j_gene: TRBJ1-1; CDR3aa: SARNREAF
v_gene: TRBV4-2; j_gene: TRBJ1-3; CDR3aa: ASSQESSGNTIY
v_gene: TRBV13; j_gene: TRBJ1-1; CDR3aa: ASTGGLSNTEAF
v_gene: TRBV10-2; j_gene: TRBJ2-2; CDR3aa: ASIKDSTGGSGELF
v_gene: TRBV5-1; j_gene: TRBJ1-2; CDR3aa: ASSPSGQGNGYT
v_gene: TRBV18; j_gene: TRBJ1-5; CDR3aa: ASSPLGQAGQPQH
v_gene: TRBV6-5; j_gene: TRBJ1-5; CDR3aa: ASSLRPGSNQPQH
v_gene: TRBV5-1; j_gene: TRBJ1-2; CDR3aa: ASSSGNSDGYT
v_gene: TRBV6-6; j_gene: TRBJ1-5; CDR3aa: ASGGQGSTQH
v_gene: TRBV9; j_gene: TRBJ2-5; CDR3aa: ASSVARAGGIQETQY
v_gene: TRBV2; j_gene: TRBJ1-6; CDR3aa: ASTGGEFSPLH
v_gene: TRBV5-1; j_gene: TRBJ2-3; CDR3aa: ASSSTGGTPTDTQY
v_gene: TRBV19; j_gene: TRBJ1-6; CDR3aa: ASSGQGYNSPLH
v_gene: TRBV7-2; j_gene: TRBJ2-3; CDR3aa: ASKGTVSTDTQY
v_gene: TRBV6-1; j_gene: TRBJ1-1; CDR3aa: ASKSGADTEAF
v_gene: TRBV6-5; j_gene: TRBJ2-3; CDR3aa: ASSSSGDTQY
v_gene: TRBV18; j_gene: TRBJ2-4; CDR3aa: ASSPSGLAGALAKNIQY
v_gene: TRBV6-1; j_gene: TRBJ1-5; CDR3aa: ASRLGTDQPQH
v_gene: TRBV9; j_gene: TRBJ2-1; CDR3aa: ASGTRDNEQF
v_gene: TRBV25-1; j_gene: TRBJ2-2; CDR3aa: ASSGRLTGGIGELF
v_gene: TRBV25-1; j_gene: TRBJ1-5; CDR3aa: ASRQGSQPQH
v_gene: TRBV5-1; j_gene: TRBJ1-4; CDR3aa: ASSLGQGATTNEKLF
v_gene: TRBV19; j_gene: TRBJ1-2; CDR3aa: ASKEQGRGGGYT
v_gene: TRBV5-1; j_gene: TRBJ1-4; CDR3aa: ASSLDGSNEKLF
v_gene: TRBV2; j_gene: TRBJ1-6; CDR3aa: ASSERTARALH
v_gene: TRBV6-6; j_gene: TRBJ1-2; CDR3aa: ASSYETDNYGYT
v_gene: TRBV7-2; j_gene: TRBJ1-1; CDR3aa: ASITGGSNTEAF
v_gene: TRBV14; j_gene: TRBJ1-4; CDR3aa: ASSQGSRSGIEKLF
v_gene: TRBV5-1; j_gene: TRBJ1-2; CDR3aa: ASSLDHSMGGYT
v_gene: TRBV2; j_gene: TRBJ1-5; CDR3aa: ASKEEGNQPQH
v_gene: TRBV19; j_gene: TRBJ1-1; CDR3aa: ASSQGVSTEAF
v_gene: TRBV29-1; j_gene: TRBJ1-2; CDR3aa: SVGAGGDGYT